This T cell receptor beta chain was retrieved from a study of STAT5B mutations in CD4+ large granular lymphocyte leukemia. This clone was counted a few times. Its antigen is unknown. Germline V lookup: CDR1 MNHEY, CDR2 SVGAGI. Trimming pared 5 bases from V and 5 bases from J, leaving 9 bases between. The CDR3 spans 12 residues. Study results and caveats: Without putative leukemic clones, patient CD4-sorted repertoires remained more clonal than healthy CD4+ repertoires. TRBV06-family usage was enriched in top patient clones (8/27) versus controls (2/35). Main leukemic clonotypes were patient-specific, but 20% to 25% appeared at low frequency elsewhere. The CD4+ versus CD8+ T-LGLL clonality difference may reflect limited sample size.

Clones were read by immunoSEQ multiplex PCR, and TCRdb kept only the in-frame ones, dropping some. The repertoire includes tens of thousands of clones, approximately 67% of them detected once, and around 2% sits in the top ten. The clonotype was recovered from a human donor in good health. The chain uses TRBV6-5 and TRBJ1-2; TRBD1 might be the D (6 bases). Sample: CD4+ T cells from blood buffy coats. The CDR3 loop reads CASSADRYGYTF. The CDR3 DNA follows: TGTGCCAGCAGTGCGGACAGATATGGCTACACCTTC.